This T cell receptor (beta chain) came from a study of regulatory T cells in long-lasting Graves disease. Overall study context: Antithyroid drugs had been taken under 3 months by newly diagnosed Graves' patients.

Comments on this clonotype: Its antigen remains unidentified.

Time point noted: newly diagnosed GD, antithyroid drugs for less than 3 months. The TCR library was prepared using RNA isolated from PBMCs. Graves' disease diagnosis followed American Thyroid Association guidelines. Study-wide findings and caveats: Persistent Graves' patients had lower TCR diversity than newly diagnosed ones.

Both iRepertoire HTBI primers and Arm-PCR of CDR3 regions were used to build the TCR beta libraries. TCRdb used MiXCR to reprocess the multiplex PCR reads, holding one entry per CDR3 protein. Found here are around 250,000 distinct CDR3 sequences, 18% of them singletons; the top ten hold around 15%. CDR1 is MNHEY, CDR2 SVGEGT, per germline. The V gene lost 5 bases and the J gene lost 4 bases, with 14 bases spanning the gap. This CDR3 contains 14 residues. This sample also appeared in a second study, on T cells in Graves' hyperthyroidism and ophthalmopathy.

The chain links TRBV6-2 or TRBV6-3 to TRBJ1-1; D is unresolved. The receptor's source is a woman aged 25 to 45 with Graves disease. The source was peripheral blood mononuclear cells (PBMCs), collected at new diagnosis, from a patient treated with antithyroid drugs. The CDR3, as DNA: TGTGCCAGCAGTGAATTCCCGGGCGGCACTGAAGCTTTCTTT. It encodes CASSEFPGGTEAFF.